This TCR beta chain was sequenced for a study of blood T cell repertoires in COVID-19. Clinical history reported by participants formed the basis on which cohorts were assigned. Per the study methods: Estimation of nucleated cell counts was performed using reference gene primer amplification. Here immunoSEQ multiplex PCR was the method, and the copy in TCRdb shows in-frame clones only, minus some. That table furnishes V, J and clone size, whereas the DNA furnished D and trimming. The table lists around 280,000 clones, roughly 85% of them singletons. This clone occurred once. The sequenced sample was PBMCs or T cells enriched from blood (not recorded which). The TCR comes from a woman in her thirties or forties who had recovered from COVID-19.

CDR3 DNA sequence: TGTGCCAGCACTACCGACAGGGGGCGGGAGACCCAGTACTTC. Translation: CASTTDRGRETQYF. This sequence joins TRBV28 and TRBJ2-5; 10 bases agree with TRBD1. Germline trimming cut 7 bases from V and 5 bases from J; bases unmatched to any gene: 7. The CDR3 is made up of 14 amino acids. From germline, CDR1 is MDHEN and CDR2 SYDVKM.